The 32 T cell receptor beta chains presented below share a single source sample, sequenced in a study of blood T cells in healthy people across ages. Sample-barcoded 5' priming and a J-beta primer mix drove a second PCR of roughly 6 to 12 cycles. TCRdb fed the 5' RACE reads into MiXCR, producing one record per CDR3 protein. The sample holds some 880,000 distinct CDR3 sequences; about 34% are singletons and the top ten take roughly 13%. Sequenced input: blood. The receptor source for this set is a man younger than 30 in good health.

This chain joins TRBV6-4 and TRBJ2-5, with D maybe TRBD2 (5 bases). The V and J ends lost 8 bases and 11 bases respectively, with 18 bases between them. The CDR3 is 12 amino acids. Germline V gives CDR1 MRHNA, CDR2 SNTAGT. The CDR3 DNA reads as TGTGCCAGCCGTAGTGGGAGCGATGAGCAGTACTTC. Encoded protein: CASRSGSDEQYF.

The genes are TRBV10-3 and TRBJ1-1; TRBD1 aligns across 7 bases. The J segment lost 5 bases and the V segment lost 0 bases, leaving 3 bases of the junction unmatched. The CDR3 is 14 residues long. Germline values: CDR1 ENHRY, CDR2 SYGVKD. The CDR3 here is CAISESTGVTEAFF. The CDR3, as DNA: TGTGCCATCAGTGAGTCCACAGGGGTAACTGAAGCTTTCTTT.

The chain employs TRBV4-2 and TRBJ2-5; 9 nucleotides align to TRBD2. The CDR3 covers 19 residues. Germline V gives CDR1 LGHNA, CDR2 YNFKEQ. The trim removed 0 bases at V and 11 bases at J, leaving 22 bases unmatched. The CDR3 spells CASSQDWSSGELFYNEQYF. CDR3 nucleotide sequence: TGTGCCAGCAGCCAAGATTGGTCTAGCGGGGAACTTTTCTACAATGAGCAGTACTTC.

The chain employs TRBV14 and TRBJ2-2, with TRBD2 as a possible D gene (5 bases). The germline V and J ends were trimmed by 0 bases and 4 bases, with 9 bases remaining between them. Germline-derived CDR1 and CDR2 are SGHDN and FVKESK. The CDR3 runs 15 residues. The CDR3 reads CASSQEGVGTGELFF. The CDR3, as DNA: TGTGCCAGCAGCCAAGAGGGAGTGGGCACCGGGGAGCTGTTTTTT.

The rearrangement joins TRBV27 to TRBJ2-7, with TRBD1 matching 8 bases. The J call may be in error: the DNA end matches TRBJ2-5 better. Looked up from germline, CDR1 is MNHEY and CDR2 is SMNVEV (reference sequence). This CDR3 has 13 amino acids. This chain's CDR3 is CASRGRGRETQYF. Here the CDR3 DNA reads TGTGCCAGCAGAGGCAGGGGGCGAGAGACCCAGTACTTC.

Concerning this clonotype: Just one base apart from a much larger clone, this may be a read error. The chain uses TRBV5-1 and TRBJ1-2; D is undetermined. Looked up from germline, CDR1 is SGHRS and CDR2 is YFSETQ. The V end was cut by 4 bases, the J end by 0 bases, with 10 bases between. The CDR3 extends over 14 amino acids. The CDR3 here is CASSVEPSNYGYTF. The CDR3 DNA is TGCGCCAGCAGCGTGGAACCTTCTAACTATGGCTACACCTTC.

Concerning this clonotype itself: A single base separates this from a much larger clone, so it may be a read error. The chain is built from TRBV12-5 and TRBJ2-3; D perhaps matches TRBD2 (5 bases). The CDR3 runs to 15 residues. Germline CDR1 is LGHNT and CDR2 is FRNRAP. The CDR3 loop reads CTSGRGNSYTDTQYF. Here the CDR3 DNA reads TGTACTAGTGGCCGAGGGAACAGCTACACAGATACGCAGTATTTT.

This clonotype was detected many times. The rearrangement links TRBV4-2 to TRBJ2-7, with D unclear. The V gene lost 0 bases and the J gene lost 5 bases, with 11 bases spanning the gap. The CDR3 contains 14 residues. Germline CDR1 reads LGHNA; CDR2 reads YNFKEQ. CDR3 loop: CASSQDGLRDEQYF. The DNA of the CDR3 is TGTGCCAGCAGCCAAGATGGGCTAAGGGACGAGCAGTACTTC.

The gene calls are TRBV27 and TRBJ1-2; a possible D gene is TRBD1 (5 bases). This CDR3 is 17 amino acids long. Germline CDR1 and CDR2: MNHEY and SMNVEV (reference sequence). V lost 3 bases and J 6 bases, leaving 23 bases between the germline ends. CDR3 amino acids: CASSFLAGEPELNGYTF. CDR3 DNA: TGTGCCAGCAGTTTTCTCGCGGGGGAGCCAGAACTGAATGGCTACACCTTC.

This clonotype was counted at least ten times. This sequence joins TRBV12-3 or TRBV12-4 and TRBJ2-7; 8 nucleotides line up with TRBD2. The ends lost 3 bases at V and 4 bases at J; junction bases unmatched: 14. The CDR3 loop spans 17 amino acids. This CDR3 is CASSLMALGGGGYEQYF. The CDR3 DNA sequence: TGTGCCAGCAGTTTGATGGCCCTCGGGGGGGGAGGATACGAGCAGTACTTC.

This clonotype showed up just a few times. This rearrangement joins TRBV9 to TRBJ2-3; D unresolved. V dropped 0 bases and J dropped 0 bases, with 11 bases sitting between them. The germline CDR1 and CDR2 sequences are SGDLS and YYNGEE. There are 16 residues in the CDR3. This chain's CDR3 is CASSVVMAGSTDTQYF. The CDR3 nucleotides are TGTGCCAGCAGCGTAGTGATGGCCGGGAGCACAGATACGCAGTATTTT. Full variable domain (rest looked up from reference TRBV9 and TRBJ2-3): DSGVTQTPKHLITATGQRVTLRCSPRSGDLSVYWYQQSLDQGLQFLIQYYNGEERAKGNILERFSAQQFPDLHSELNLSSLELGDSALYFCASSVVMAGSTDTQYFGPGTRLTVL.

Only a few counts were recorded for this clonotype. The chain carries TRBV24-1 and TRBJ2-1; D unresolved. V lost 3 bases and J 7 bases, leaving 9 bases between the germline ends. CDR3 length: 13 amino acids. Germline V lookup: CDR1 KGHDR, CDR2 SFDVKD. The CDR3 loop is CATSDRIENEQFF. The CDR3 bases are TGTGCCACCAGTGATCGGATCGAGAATGAGCAGTTCTTC.

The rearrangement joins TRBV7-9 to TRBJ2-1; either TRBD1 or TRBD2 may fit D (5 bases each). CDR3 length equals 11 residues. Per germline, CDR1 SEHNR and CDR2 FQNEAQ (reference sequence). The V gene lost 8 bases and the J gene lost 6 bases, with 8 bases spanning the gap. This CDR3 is CASGTGNEQFF. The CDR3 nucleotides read TGTGCCAGCGGGACGGGCAATGAGCAGTTCTTC.

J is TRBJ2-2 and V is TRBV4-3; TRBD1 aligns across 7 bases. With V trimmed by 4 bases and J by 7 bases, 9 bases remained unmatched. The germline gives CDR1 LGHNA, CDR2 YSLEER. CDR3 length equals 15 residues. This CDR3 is CASSRGGQLVGELFF. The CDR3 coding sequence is TGCGCCAGCAGCCGAGGGGGACAGCTCGTCGGGGAGCTGTTTTTT.

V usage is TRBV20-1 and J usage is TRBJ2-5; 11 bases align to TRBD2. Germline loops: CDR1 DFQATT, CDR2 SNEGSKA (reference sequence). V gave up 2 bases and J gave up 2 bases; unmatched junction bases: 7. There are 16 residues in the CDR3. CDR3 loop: CSARIAGGGEQETQYF. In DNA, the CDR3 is TGCAGTGCTAGAATAGCGGGGGGGGGAGAACAAGAGACCCAGTACTTC.

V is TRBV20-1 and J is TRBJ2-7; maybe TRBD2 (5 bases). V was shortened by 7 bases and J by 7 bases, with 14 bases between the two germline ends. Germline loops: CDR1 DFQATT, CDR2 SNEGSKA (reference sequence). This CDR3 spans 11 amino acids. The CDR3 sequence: CSVDSPREQYF. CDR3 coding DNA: TGCAGTGTGGACTCCCCTCGGGAGCAGTACTTC.

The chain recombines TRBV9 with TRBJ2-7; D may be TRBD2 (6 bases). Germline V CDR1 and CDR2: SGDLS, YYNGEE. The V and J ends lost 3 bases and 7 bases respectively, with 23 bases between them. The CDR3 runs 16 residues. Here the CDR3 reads CASSASGRLIGDEQYF. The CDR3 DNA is TGTGCCAGCAGCGCCTCAGGGAGGCTAATTGGCGATGAGCAGTACTTC.

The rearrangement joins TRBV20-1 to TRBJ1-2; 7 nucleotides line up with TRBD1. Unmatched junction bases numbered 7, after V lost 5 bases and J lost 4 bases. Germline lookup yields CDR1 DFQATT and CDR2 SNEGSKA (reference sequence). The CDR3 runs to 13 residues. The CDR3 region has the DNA TGCAGTGCTCCCGGGACAGAGGGCTATGGCTACACCTTC. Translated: CSAPGTEGYGYTF.

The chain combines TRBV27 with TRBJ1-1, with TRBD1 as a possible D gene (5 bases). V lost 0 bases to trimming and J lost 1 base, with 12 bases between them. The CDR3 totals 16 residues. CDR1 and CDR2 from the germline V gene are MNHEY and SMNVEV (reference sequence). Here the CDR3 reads CASSLSQGGANTEAFF. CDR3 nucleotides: TGTGCCAGCAGTTTATCTCAGGGAGGGGCGAACACTGAAGCTTTCTTT.

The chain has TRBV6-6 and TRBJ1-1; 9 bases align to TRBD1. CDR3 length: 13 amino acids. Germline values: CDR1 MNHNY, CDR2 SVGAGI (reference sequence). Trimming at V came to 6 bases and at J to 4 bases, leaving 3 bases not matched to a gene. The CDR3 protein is CASRKQGATEAFF. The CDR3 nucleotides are TGTGCCAGCAGAAAACAGGGGGCCACTGAAGCTTTCTTT.

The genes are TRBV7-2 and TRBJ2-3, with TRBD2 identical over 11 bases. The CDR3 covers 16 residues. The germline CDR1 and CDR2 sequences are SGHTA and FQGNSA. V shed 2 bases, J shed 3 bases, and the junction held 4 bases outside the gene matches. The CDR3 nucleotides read TGTGCCAGCAGCTTACTGCTAGCGGGAGGTACAGATACGCAGTATTTT. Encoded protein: CASSLLLAGGTDTQYF. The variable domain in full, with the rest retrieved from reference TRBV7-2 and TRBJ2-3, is GAGVSQSPSNKVTEKGKDVELRCDPISGHTALYWYRQSLGQGLEFLIYFQGNSAPDKSGLPSDRFSAERTGGSVSTLTIQRTQQEDSAVYLCASSLLLAGGTDTQYFGPGTRLTVL.

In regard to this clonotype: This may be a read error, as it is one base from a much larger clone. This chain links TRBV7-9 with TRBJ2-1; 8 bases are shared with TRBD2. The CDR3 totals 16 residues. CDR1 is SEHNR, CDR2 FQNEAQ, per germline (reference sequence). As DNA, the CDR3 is TGTGCCAGCAGCACGCAGCGGGGGAGCTCCAACAATGAGCAGTTCTTC. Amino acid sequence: CASSTQRGSSNNEQFF.

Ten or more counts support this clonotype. The CDR3 sequence: CSADPASGVTYNEQYF. The CDR3 region has the DNA TGCAGTGCTGACCCCGCTAGCGGGGTAACCTACAATGAGCAGTACTTC. The chain joins TRBV20-1 to TRBJ2-1; 9 bases fit TRBD2. The DNA end is more similar to TRBJ2-7, so the J call may be wrong. The CDR3 has 16 residues. From germline, CDR1 is DFQATT and CDR2 SNEGSKA (reference sequence).

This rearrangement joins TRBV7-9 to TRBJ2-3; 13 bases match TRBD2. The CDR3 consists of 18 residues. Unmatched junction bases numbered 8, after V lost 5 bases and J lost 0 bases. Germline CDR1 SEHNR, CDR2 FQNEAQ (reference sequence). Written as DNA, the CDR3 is TGTGCCAGCAGCGGACTAGCGGGGGCCCTCTCTAGCACAGATACGCAGTATTTT. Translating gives CASSGLAGALSSTDTQYF.

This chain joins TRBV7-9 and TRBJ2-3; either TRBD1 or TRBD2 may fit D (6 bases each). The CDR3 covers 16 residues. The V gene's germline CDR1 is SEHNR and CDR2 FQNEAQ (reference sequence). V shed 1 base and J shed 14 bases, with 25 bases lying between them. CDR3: CASSLGDDGGHRYAYF. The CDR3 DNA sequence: TGTGCCAGCAGCTTAGGGGATGATGGGGGGCACAGATACGCGTATTTT.

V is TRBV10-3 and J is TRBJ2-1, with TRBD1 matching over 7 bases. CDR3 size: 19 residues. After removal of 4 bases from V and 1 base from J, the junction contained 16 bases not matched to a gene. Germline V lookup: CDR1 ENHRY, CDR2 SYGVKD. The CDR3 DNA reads TGTGCCATCAGTGGAGGTCACGCCGGGACAGCATCTTCCTACAATGAGCAGTTCTTC. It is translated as CAISGGHAGTASSYNEQFF.

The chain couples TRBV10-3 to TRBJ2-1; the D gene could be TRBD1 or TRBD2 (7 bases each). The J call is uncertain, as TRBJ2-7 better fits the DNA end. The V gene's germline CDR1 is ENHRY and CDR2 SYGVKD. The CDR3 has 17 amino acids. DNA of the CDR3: TGTGCCATCAGATCCAGGGGGGGCAGGAGTGCCTACAATGAGCAGTACTTC. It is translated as CAIRSRGGRSAYNEQYF.

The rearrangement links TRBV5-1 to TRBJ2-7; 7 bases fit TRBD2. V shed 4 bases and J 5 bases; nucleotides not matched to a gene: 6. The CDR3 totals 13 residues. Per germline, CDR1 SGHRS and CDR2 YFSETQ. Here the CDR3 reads CASSEPGTNEQYF. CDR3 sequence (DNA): TGCGCCAGCAGCGAACCCGGGACTAACGAGCAGTACTTC.

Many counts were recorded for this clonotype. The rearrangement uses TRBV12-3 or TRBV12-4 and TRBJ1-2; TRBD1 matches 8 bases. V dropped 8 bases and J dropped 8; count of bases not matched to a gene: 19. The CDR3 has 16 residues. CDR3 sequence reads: CASPRMDRTGLWGYTF. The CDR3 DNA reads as TGTGCCAGCCCCCGGATGGACCGGACAGGGCTGTGGGGCTACACCTTC.

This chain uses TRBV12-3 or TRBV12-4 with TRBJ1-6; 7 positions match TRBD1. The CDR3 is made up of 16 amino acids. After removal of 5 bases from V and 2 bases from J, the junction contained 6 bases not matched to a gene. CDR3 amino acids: CASSQGDRTYNSPLHF. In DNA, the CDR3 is TGTGCCAGCAGTCAGGGGGACCGAACCTATAATTCACCCCTCCACTTT.

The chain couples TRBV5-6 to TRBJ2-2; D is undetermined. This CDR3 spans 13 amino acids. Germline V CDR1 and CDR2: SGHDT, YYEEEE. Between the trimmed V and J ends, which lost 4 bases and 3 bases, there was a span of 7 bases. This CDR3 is CASSPFDTGELFF. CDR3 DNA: TGTGCCAGCAGCCCATTCGACACCGGGGAGCTGTTTTTT.

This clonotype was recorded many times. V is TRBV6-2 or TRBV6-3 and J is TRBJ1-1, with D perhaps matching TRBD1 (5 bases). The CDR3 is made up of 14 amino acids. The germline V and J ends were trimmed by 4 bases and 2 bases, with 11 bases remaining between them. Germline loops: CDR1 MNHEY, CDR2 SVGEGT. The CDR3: CASSFPGGNTEAFF. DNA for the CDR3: TGTGCCAGCAGTTTTCCTGGGGGTAACACTGAAGCTTTCTTT.